The entry that follows covers one T cell receptor (beta chain) sequence. The CDR3 totals 13 residues. V gave up 3 bases and J gave up 4 bases, with 4 bases separating them. Germline-derived CDR1 and CDR2 are MNHEY and SMNVEV (reference sequence). This sample is drawn from a study of molecular identifiers for immune sequencing clone quantification. Libraries of bulk TCR were made by previously described methods (with listed TCR primers). From the PCR reads, TCRdb called clonotypes with MiXCR, one entry per CDR3 protein. Among under 100,000 distinct CDR3 sequences listed, around a quarter were seen once.

The sample taken for sequencing was naive CD8+ T cells from blood, with Jurkat cell RNA spiked in. Noted subset: FACS-sorted CD8+CD4-CCR7+CD45RA+ naive T cells. This chain connects TRBV27 to TRBJ2-6; D is unresolved. The sequence was collected from a human donor in good health. Some libraries in this study had Jurkat cell RNA spiked in. The CDR3 reads CASSLFGANVLTF. CDR3 sequence (DNA): TGTGCCAGCAGTTTGTTCGGGGCCAACGTCCTGACTTTC. Variable domain in full (rest from reference TRBV27 and TRBJ2-6): EAQVTQNPRYLITVTGKKLTVTCSQNMNHEYMSWYRQDPGLGLRQIYYSMNVEVTDKGDVPEGYKVSRKEKRNFPLILESPSPNQTSLYFCASSLFGANVLTFGAGSRLTVL.